This record concerns one TCR beta chain sequence. This entry is derived from a study of blood T cell repertoires in COVID-19. Turning to the study itself: Both acute and convalescent COVID-19 samples were obtained from the United States, Italy and Spain. Sources were T cells, B-cell-depleted T cells, or PBMCs; the material itself was cDNA or gDNA.

Authors' data handling: Estimates of nucleated cell counts were drawn from the amplification of reference gene primers. Generated by immunoSEQ multiplex PCR, the TCRdb table keeps only in-frame clones and is missing some. That table is the source of V, J and clone size, and D and trimming were worked out from the DNA. This table holds under 15,000 clones, about 90% found once. Germline CDR1 reads MNHEY; CDR2 reads SVGAGI. V dropped 6 bases and J dropped 5 bases, with 11 bases sitting between them. CDR3 length: 13 amino acids. This chain links TRBV6-5 with TRBJ1-5, with a tentative D call TRBD1 (5 bases). The clonotype comes from a human donor with active COVID-19. The donor label of this sample is uncertain. Sequencing input: peripheral blood. The CDR3 region is CASSDSRDQPQHF. As DNA, the CDR3 is TGTGCCAGCAGCGACAGTAGGGATCAGCCCCAGCATTTT.